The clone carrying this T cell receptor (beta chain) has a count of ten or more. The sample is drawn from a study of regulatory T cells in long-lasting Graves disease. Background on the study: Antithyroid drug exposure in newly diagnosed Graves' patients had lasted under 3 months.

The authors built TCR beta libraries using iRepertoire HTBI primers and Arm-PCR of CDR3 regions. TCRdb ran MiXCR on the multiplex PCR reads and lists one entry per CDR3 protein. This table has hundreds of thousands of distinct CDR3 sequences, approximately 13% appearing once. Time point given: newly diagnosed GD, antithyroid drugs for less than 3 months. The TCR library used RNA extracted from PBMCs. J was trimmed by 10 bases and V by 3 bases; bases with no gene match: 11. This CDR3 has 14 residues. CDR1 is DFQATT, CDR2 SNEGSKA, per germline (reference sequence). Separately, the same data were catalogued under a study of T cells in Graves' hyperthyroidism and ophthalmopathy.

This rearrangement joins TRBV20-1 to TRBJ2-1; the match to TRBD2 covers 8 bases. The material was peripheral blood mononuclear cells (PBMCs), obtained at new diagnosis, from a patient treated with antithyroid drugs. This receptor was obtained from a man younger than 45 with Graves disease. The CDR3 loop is CSARDPLAGVEQFF. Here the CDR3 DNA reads TGCAGTGCTAGGGATCCGCTAGCGGGCGTGGAGCAGTTCTTC.